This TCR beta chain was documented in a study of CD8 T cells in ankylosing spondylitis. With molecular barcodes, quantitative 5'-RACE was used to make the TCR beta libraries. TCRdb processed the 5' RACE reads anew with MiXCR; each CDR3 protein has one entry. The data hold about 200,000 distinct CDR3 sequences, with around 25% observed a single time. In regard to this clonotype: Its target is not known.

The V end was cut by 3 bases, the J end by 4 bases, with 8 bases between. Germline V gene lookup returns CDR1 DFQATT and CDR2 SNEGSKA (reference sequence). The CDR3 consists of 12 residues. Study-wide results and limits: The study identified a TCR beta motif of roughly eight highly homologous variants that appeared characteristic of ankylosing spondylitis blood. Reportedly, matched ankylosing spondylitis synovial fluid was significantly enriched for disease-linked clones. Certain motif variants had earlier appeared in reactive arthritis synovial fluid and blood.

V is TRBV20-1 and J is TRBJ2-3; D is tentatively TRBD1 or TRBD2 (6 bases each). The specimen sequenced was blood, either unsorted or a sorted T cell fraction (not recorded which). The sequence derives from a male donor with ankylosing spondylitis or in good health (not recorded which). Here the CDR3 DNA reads TGCAGTGCTAGGGGGGGCCCAGATACGCAGTATTTT. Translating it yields CSARGGPDTQYF.